This T cell receptor (beta chain) came from a study of cytomegalovirus exposure and HLA in healthy donors. Study context: As released early, the data held some 85 million unique TCRs from HLA-typed donors. General study points: According to reports, the classifier identified cytomegalovirus status with high specificity and sensitivity. Earlier analysis yielded a pattern in which most TCR beta V segments were productive about 87% or about 30% of the time.

60 Vbeta and 13 Jbeta primers were used in PCR. Libraries were prepared by immunoSEQ multiplex PCR; TCRdb keeps only in-frame clonotypes and omits some of them. Counted here are approximately 140,000 clones, 79% occurring once; the ten biggest clones make up 6% to 6.5%. Healthy bone marrow donors formed the donor group. Comments on this clone: Its target is not known.

V was cut by 0 bases and J by 4 bases, with 8 bases left in between. The germline CDR1 and CDR2 sequences are SGHRS and YFSETQ. CDR3 length equals 13 residues. This sequence was found in a middle-aged man in good health and CMV-seropositive. The sequenced material came from PBMCs. The gene calls are TRBV5-1 and TRBJ2-7; possibly TRBD1 for D (5 bases). CDR3 nucleotide sequence: TGCGCCAGCAGCTTGGGGGGCCTGTACGAGCAGTACTTC. Protein: CASSLGGLYEQYF.